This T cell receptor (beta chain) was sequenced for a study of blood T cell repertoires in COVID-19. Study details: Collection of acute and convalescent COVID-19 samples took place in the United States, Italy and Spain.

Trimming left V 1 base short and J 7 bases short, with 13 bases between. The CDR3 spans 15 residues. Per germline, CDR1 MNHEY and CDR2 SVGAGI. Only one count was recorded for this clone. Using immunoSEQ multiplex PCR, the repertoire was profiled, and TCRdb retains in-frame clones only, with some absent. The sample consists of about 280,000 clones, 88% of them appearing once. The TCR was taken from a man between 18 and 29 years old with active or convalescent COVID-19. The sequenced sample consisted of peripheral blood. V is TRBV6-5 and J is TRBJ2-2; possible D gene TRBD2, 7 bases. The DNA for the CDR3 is TGTGCCAGCAGTTACTGCGGGGGAGGGGGCGGGGAGCTGTTTTTT. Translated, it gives CASSYCGGGGGELFF.